This T cell receptor beta chain was identified in a study of beta chain features in type 1 diabetes. Study conclusions and caveats: In all four CD4+ subsets, TCRB CDR3 length was significantly, moderately reduced in type 1 diabetes.

This clone was recorded a few times. Its specificity is unknown. Every bit of the isolated RNA underwent reverse transcription, so sequencing read expressed TCRB transcripts. Using immunoSEQ multiplex PCR, the repertoire was profiled, and TCRdb retains in-frame clones only, with some absent. The table has around 170,000 clones, roughly 10% seen once. The receptor comes from a woman in her 30s with type 1 diabetes. Sequenced: central memory CD4+ T cells from blood.

CDR3 nucleotide sequence: TGTGCCAGCAGGGGACTAGCGAACTACAATGAGCAGTTCTTC. The encoded protein is CASRGLANYNEQFF. The V call is TRBV2, the J call TRBJ2-1, with 10 bases lining up with TRBD2. This CDR3 has 14 residues. Germline CDR1 is SNHLY and CDR2 is FYNNEI. With V trimmed by 6 bases and J by 3 bases, 2 bases remained unmatched.